This entry concerns a single T cell receptor beta chain. Its specificity is not known. Germline and genes: mouse. The CDR3 goes on 1 residue after the read ends, and that part is filled in from the germline J gene. CDR3 length: 12 residues. J was trimmed by 7 bases and V by 3 bases; bases with no gene match: 3. Germline V gene lookup returns CDR1 NNHDY and CDR2 SYVADS. Time point described: mouse harvest day 7 after allogeneic transplant. Mouse grafts combined 10^7 T-cell-depleted bone marrow cells with 10^6 splenic CD5+ T cells. Tissues came from B6→BALB/c major-mismatch GVHD mice at day 7 or 14. This specimen comes from a study of tissue T cells after allogeneic stem cell transplantation. Notes on the study in general: Which tissue TCRs were alloreactive or antigen-specific was not determined. Some clones might be persisting host cells. Across patients, clones rarely overlapped, yet motif clusters were shared tissue-specifically. In patients and mice, blood and spleen missed much of tissue repertoire.

Clones were sequenced by immunoSEQ multiplex PCR, and TCRdb holds only the in-frame ones, with some missing. Of more than 6,500 clones detected, roughly half appear once; the ten largest clones hold less than 15%. V is TRBV13-3 and J is TRBJ1-1; 7 nucleotides agree with TRBD1. The sequenced sample consisted of lymph node tissue. The receptor comes from a female BALB/c mouse given C57BL/6 T cells with graft-versus-host disease after an allogeneic hematopoietic cell transplant. This chain's CDR3 is CASSVGQKEVFF. CDR3 bases read: TGTGCCAGCAGTGTGGGACAGAAAGAAGTCTTC.